The TCR beta chain described here comes from a study of T-cell memory formation after mild COVID-19. Study summary: Largely donor-specific sequence clusters came from a couple of donors.

In TCRdb, the 5' RACE reads were re-called with MiXCR into one record per CDR3 protein. In the table there are 450,000 to 650,000 distinct CDR3 sequences, less than 25% of which are singletons. V was pared by 6 bases and J by 3 bases, with 6 bases of the junction left unmatched. CDR1 is MDHEN, CDR2 SYDVKM, per germline. The CDR3 length is 15 residues. The V and J genes are TRBV28 and TRBJ2-1; 9 bases line up with TRBD2. Sequencing was done on a sample of PBMCs or a T cell subset sorted from them (not recorded which). The clonotype was recovered from an adult woman who had mild COVID-19 (a few samples of this study predate the infection). Cell type and time point are not known. Here the CDR3 DNA reads TGTGCCAGCAGCCTAGCGGGGACAGTCTACAATGAGCAGTTCTTC. Translating gives CASSLAGTVYNEQFF.